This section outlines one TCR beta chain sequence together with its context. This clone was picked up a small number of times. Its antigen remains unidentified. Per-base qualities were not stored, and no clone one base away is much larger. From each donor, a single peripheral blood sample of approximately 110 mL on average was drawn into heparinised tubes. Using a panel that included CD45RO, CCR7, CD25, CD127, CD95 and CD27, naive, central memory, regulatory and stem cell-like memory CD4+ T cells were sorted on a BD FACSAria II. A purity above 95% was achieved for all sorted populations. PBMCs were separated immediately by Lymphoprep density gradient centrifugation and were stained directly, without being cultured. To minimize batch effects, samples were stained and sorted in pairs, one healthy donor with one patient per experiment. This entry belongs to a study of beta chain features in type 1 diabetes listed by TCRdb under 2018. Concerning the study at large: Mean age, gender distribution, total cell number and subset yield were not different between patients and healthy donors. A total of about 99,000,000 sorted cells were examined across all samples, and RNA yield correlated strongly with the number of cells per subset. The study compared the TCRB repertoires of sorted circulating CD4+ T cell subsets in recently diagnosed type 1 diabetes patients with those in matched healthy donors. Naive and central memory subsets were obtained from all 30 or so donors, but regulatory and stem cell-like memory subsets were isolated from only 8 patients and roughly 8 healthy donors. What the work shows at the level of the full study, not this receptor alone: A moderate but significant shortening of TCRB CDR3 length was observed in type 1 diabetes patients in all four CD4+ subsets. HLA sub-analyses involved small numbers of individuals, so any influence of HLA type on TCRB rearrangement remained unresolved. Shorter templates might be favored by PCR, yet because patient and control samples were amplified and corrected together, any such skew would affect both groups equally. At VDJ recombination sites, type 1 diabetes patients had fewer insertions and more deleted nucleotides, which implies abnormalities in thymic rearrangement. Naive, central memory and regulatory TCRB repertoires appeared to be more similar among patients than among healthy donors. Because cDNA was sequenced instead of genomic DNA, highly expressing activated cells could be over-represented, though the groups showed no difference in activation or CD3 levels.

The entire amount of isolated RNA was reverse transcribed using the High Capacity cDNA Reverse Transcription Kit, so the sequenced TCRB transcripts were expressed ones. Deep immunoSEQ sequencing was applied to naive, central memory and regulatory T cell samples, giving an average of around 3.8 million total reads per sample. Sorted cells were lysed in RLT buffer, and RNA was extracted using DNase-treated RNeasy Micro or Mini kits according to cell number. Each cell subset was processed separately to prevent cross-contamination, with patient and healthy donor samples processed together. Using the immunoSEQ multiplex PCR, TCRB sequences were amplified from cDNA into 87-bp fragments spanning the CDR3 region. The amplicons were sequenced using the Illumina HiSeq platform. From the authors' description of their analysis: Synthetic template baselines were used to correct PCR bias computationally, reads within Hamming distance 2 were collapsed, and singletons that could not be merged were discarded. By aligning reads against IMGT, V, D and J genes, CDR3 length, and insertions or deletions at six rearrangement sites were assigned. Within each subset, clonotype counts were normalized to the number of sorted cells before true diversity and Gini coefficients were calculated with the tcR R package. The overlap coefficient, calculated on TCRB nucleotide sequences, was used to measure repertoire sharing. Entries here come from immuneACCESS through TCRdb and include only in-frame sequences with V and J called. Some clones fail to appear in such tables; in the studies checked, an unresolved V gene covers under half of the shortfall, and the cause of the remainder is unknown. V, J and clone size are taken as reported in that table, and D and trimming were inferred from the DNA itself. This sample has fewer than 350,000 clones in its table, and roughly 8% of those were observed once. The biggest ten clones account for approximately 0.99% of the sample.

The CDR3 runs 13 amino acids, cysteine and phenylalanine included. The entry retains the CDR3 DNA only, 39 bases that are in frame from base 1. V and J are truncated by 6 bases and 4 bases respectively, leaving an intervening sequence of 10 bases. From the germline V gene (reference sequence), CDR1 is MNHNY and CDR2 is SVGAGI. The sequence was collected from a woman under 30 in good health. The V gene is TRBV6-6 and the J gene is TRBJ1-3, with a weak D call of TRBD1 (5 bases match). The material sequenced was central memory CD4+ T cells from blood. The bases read TGTGCCAGCAGCTCAGGGCTGGGAAACACCATATATTTT. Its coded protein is CASSSGLGNTIYF.